The clone carrying this T cell receptor (beta chain) was observed once. Germline V gene data show CDR1 as LNHDA and CDR2 as SQIVND (reference sequence). Trimming cost V 7 bases and J 1 base, with 10 bases left between them. The CDR3 runs to 13 residues. This record comes from a study of blood T cell repertoires in COVID-19. Turning to the study itself: The United States, Italy and Spain were the sources of the acute and convalescent COVID-19 samples. Sample material is recorded as cDNA or gDNA derived from T cells, B-cell-depleted T cells, or PBMCs.

Per the study methods: Reference gene primer amplification yielded estimated nucleated cell counts. The assay was immunoSEQ multiplex PCR, and TCRdb's table has in-frame clones only and misses some. V, J and clone size reflect that table, while D and trimming were determined from the DNA. The sample carries about 80,000 clones, 80% to 85% recorded once. The sequence came from a woman in her sixties or seventies with acute or convalescent COVID-19. The chain joins TRBV19 to TRBJ1-1; no reliable D call. Sequenced: peripheral blood. The CDR3 protein is CASKYPRNTEAFF. The CDR3 DNA is TGTGCCAGTAAGTATCCCAGGAACACTGAAGCTTTCTTT.